This passage covers 25 T cell receptor beta chains from one sample sequenced in a study of CD8 T cells in ankylosing spondylitis (dated by TCRdb to between 2016 and 2019). Receptors were amplified or captured by 5' RACE. Sequencing used an Illumina HiSeq 2500. TCRdb's own reprocessing of the public reads used fastp at Q25 and MiXCR and kept productive beta chains. Rows are unified per CDR3 protein, each entry keeping the most common DNA and genes. This sample comprises 290,000 or so distinct CDR3 sequences, about 20% of them detected only once. The ten largest clones represent roughly 3.6% of the sample. The sample taken for sequencing was blood, either unsorted or a sorted T cell fraction (not recorded which). These receptors were obtained from a female donor with ankylosing spondylitis or in good health (not recorded which).

The V gene is TRBV20-1, the J gene TRBJ2-1; the match to TRBD2 covers 8 bases. This CDR3 spans 14 amino acids. The ends lost 6 bases at V and 4 bases at J; junction bases unmatched: 8. Germline-derived CDR1 and CDR2 are DFQATT and SNEGSKA (reference sequence). In DNA form, the CDR3 reads TGCAGTGCGTTTGAGGGACTAGGTTACAATGAGCAGTTCTTC. It yields the protein CSAFEGLGYNEQFF.

The chain is built from TRBV5-1 and TRBJ2-7; the match to TRBD1 covers 8 bases. Germline V gene data show CDR1 as SGHRS and CDR2 as YFSETQ. V trimming: 7 bases; J trimming: 2 bases; junction bases outside the gene matches: 8. The CDR3 spans 14 residues. In DNA, the CDR3 is TGCGCCAGCCAAACAGGGGGACTCCCCTACGAGCAGTACTTC. The encoded protein is CASQTGGLPYEQYF.

V gene TRBV11-1 combines with J gene TRBJ2-1; D is perhaps TRBD2 (5 bases). The CDR3 length is 16 residues. With 3 bases removed from V and 1 base from J, the gap between germline ends came to 13 bases. Germline V lookup: CDR1 SGHAT, CDR2 FQDESV (reference sequence). Written as DNA, the CDR3 is TGTGCCAGCAGCTTTGAGGACTCTCCTTCCTACAATGAGCAGTTCTTC. Encoded protein: CASSFEDSPSYNEQFF.

The chain employs TRBV5-1 and TRBJ2-7; TRBD2 matches at 7 bases. Germline values: CDR1 SGHRS, CDR2 YFSETQ. The V gene end was trimmed by 4 bases and the J gene end by 2 bases; junction bases not matched to a gene: 9. CDR3 size: 15 residues. CDR3 in amino acids: CASSLGGTTAYEQYF. The CDR3 nucleotides read TGCGCCAGCAGCCTTGGGGGGACTACCGCCTACGAGCAGTACTTC.

The chain has TRBV2 and TRBJ1-1; D unclear. The CDR3 extends over 12 amino acids. V lost 4 bases and J 5 bases, leaving 8 bases between the germline ends. Germline lookup yields CDR1 SNHLY and CDR2 FYNNEI. CDR3 DNA sequence: TGTGCCAGCAGTGTATTGGTTACTGAAGCTTTCTTT. As protein: CASSVLVTEAFF.

This clonotype was seen at least ten times. The chain joins TRBV29-1 to TRBJ1-1; D unclear. Germline V gives CDR1 SQVTM, CDR2 ANQGSEA. The germline V and J ends were trimmed by 5 bases and 4 bases, with 8 bases remaining between them. This CDR3 contains 11 residues. The CDR3 nucleotides are TGCAGCGTTTCCCATCTCACTGAAGCTTTCTTT. Encoded protein: CSVSHLTEAFF. The variable domain in full, completed from reference TRBV29-1 and TRBJ1-1, reads SAVISQKPSRDICQRGTSLTIQCQVDSQVTMMFWYRQQPGQSLTLIATANQGSEATYESGFVIDKFPISRPNLTFSTLTVSNMSPEDSSIYLCSVSHLTEAFFGQGTRLTVV.

This clonotype was seen ten or more times. This rearrangement joins TRBV29-1 to TRBJ2-5; D unclear. CDR1 is SQVTM and CDR2 is ANQGSEA in the germline V gene. CDR3 size: 13 residues. V was clipped by 4 bases and J by 4 bases, with 13 bases between them. In DNA, the CDR3 is TGCAGCGTTGGGGGATATTCCTCAGAGACCCAGTACTTC. This sequence encodes CSVGGYSSETQYF.

The J gene is TRBJ2-7, the V gene TRBV7-2; 9 positions match TRBD1. Per germline, CDR1 SGHTA and CDR2 FQGNSA. The CDR3 length is 15 residues. V gave up 5 bases and J gave up 6 bases; unmatched junction bases: 11. CDR3 sequence (DNA): TGTGCCAGCAGCCCGCCTGGGACAGGGTACTTCGAGCAGTACTTC. It specifies CASSPPGTGYFEQYF.

This clonotype was counted many times. The rearrangement uses TRBV6-1 and TRBJ1-2, with D possibly TRBD1 on 5 matching bases. The germline CDR1 and CDR2 sequences are MNHNS and SASEGT. The V and J ends lost 6 bases and 4 bases respectively, with 18 bases between them. This CDR3 is built from 15 residues. The CDR3 loop reads CASSSNAGRSYGYTF. For the CDR3, the DNA is TGTGCCAGCAGCTCCAATGCGGGACGGTCCTATGGCTACACCTTC.

The J gene is TRBJ2-7, the V gene TRBV7-2; 10 nucleotides line up with TRBD2. The trim removed 3 bases at V and 6 bases at J, leaving 5 bases unmatched. The CDR3 consists of 14 residues. Germline V gene lookup returns CDR1 SGHTA and CDR2 FQGNSA. The CDR3 here is CASSLASGSPEQYF. The CDR3, as DNA: TGTGCCAGCAGCTTGGCTAGCGGGAGCCCCGAGCAGTACTTC.

CDR3 residues: CASSWEGGPYEQYF. CDR3 nucleotide sequence: TGTGCCAGCAGCTGGGAGGGGGGACCCTACGAGCAGTACTTC. This rearrangement joins TRBV11-2 to TRBJ2-7; maybe TRBD2 (7 bases). The CDR3 length is 14 residues. V lost 4 bases, J lost 2 bases, and 12 bases lay in between. Germline-derived CDR1 and CDR2 are SGHAT and FQNNGV.

The chain has TRBV11-3 and TRBJ2-1, with a possible D match to TRBD2 (6 bases). The germline V and J ends were trimmed by 3 bases and 8 bases, with 14 bases remaining between them. The CDR3 has 14 amino acids. Germline CDR1 is SGHNT and CDR2 is YENEEA. CDR3 DNA sequence: TGTGCCAGCAGCTTCGGGGGACTCGGGGATGAGCAGTTCTTC. It encodes CASSFGGLGDEQFF.

This clonotype was observed many times. CDR3 loop: CASSQDGLSNEQFF. CDR3 sequence (DNA): TGCGCCAGCAGCCAAGACGGACTATCCAATGAGCAGTTCTTC. This chain connects TRBV4-3 to TRBJ2-1, with a possible D match to TRBD2 (6 bases). The CDR3 consists of 14 residues. V lost 0 bases and J lost 6, with 9 bases in between. From germline, CDR1 is LGHNA and CDR2 YSLEER.

This clonotype was counted at least ten times. This chain joins TRBV18 and TRBJ1-3, with a possible D match to TRBD1 (5 bases). The ends were cut back, 6 bases at V and 0 bases at J, with 15 bases in the middle. The CDR3 is 16 residues long. CDR1 and CDR2 from the germline V gene are KGHSH and LQKENI. CDR3 amino acids: CASSLDSSDSGNTIYF. The CDR3 bases are TGTGCCAGCTCCCTAGACAGTTCCGACTCTGGAAACACCATATATTTT.

The V gene is TRBV29-1, the J gene TRBJ1-2; no reliable D call. CDR1 is SQVTM and CDR2 is ANQGSEA in the germline V gene. The germline V and J ends were trimmed by 5 bases and 0 bases, with 7 bases remaining between them. The CDR3 loop spans 12 amino acids. The CDR3, as DNA: TGCAGCGTTACTACAACTAACTATGGCTACACCTTC. Residues: CSVTTTNYGYTF.

There are a few counts of this clonotype. This sequence joins TRBV20-1 and TRBJ1-5; a weak D match, TRBD1 (5 bases). V lost 3 bases to trimming and J lost 5 bases, with 17 bases between them. Germline V gives CDR1 DFQATT, CDR2 SNEGSKA (reference sequence). CDR3 size: 15 residues. Here the CDR3 reads CSASRQGRQDQPQHF. The CDR3 nucleotides are TGCAGTGCTAGCAGGCAGGGTCGGCAGGATCAGCCCCAGCATTTT.

This chain joins TRBV12-3 or TRBV12-4 and TRBJ1-2; D is possibly TRBD1 (5 bases). Trimming shortened V by 2 bases and J by 9 bases, and 19 bases separated the two germline ends. The CDR3 is made up of 15 amino acids. DNA for the CDR3: TGTGCCAGCAGTTTAACCGAGGGTGAGTGGGGACGCTACACCTTC. This translates into CASSLTEGEWGRYTF.

CDR3 bases: TGTGCCAGCAGGGGGACAGGGGGCCAAGAGACCCAGTACTTC. As protein: CASRGTGGQETQYF. The chain recombines TRBV12-3 or TRBV12-4 with TRBJ2-5; 11 nucleotides line up with TRBD1. This CDR3 is 14 amino acids long. The junction had 1 base not matched to a gene; V was cut back by 6 bases and J by 1 base.

V and J are TRBV7-2 and TRBJ1-3, with unresolved D. The CDR3 has 15 residues. In germline, CDR1 is SGHTA, CDR2 FQGNSA. Trimming took 0 bases from V and 2 from J, leaving 8 bases between them. The DNA of the CDR3 is TGTGCCAGCAGCTTAGCGCGGGCCCCTGGAAACACCATATATTTT. This sequence encodes CASSLARAPGNTIYF.

The V gene is TRBV18, the J gene TRBJ1-1; D might be TRBD1 (6 bases). CDR3 length: 16 amino acids. The V end lost 6 bases, the J end lost 2 bases, and 19 bases lay between the germline ends. The germline V gene encodes CDR1 KGHSH and CDR2 LQKENI. Here the CDR3 DNA reads TGTGCCAGCTCCCTCCTGGACAGATCCCTTAACACTGAAGCTTTCTTT. Its translation is CASSLLDRSLNTEAFF.

The V call is TRBV6-1, the J call TRBJ2-5; 15 bases fit TRBD2. V shed 7 bases and J 5 bases; nucleotides not matched to a gene: 8. Germline V lookup: CDR1 MNHNS, CDR2 SASEGT. This CDR3 has 16 residues. CDR3 coding DNA: TGTGCCAGCAACCCCGGGACTAGCGGGAGGATGGAGACCCAGTACTTC. This translates into CASNPGTSGRMETQYF.

Only a few counts were recorded for this clonotype. The CDR3 is CSARVTDRPLHF. The CDR3 DNA is TGCAGTGCTAGAGTTACAGACCGACCCCTCCACTTT. The rearrangement joins TRBV20-1 to TRBJ1-6; D is unresolved. V was shortened by 1 base and J by 12 bases, with 10 bases between the two germline ends. The CDR3 covers 12 residues. The V gene's germline CDR1 is DFQATT and CDR2 SNEGSKA (reference sequence).

The chain joins TRBV6-2 or TRBV6-3 to TRBJ2-7; 7 nucleotides line up with TRBD1. There are 12 residues in the CDR3. The germline gives CDR1 MNHEY, CDR2 SVGEGT. The V segment lost 6 bases and the J segment 11 bases; nucleotides outside the gene matches: 10. For the CDR3, the DNA is TGTGCCAGCAGCCTAAGTCAGGGGGAAAAGTACTTC. Amino acids: CASSLSQGEKYF.

The chain is built from TRBV7-2 and TRBJ2-3, with 9 nucleotides matching TRBD2. J lost 1 base, V lost 8 bases, and 7 bases had no gene match. Germline V CDR1 and CDR2: SGHTA, FQGNSA. The length of the CDR3 is 15 residues. The CDR3 DNA reads as TGTGCCAGCTCCACCCGACTAGCGGGCACAGATACGCAGTATTTT. Translated, it gives CASSTRLAGTDTQYF. Full variable domain (rest looked up from reference TRBV7-2 and TRBJ2-3): GAGVSQSPSNKVTEKGKDVELRCDPISGHTALYWYRQSLGQGLEFLIYFQGNSAPDKSGLPSDRFSAERTGGSVSTLTIQRTQQEDSAVYLCASSTRLAGTDTQYFGPGTRLTVL.

In this sample, this clonotype turned up a few times. The chain is built from TRBV12-3 or TRBV12-4 and TRBJ2-1; D gene unclear. This CDR3 has 14 amino acids. With 7 bases removed from V and 0 bases from J, the gap between germline ends came to 10 bases. The CDR3 nucleotides are TGTGCCAGCACCATTCGAAGCTCCTACAATGAGCAGTTCTTC. This encodes CASTIRSSYNEQFF.